The entry below gives a single T cell receptor beta chain sequence along with its context. Here immunoSEQ multiplex PCR was the method, and the copy in TCRdb shows in-frame clones only, minus some. The sample yields under 70,000 clones, around four fifths seen once. This entry comes from a study of blood T cell repertoires in COVID-19. Study-level information: The study drew acute and convalescent COVID-19 samples from the United States, Italy and Spain.

The CDR3 loop spans 13 amino acids. In germline, CDR1 is SQVTM, CDR2 ANQGSEA. After removal of 7 bases from V and 6 bases from J, the junction contained 7 bases not matched to a gene. The receptor comes from a woman over 75 with acute or convalescent COVID-19. The material sequenced was peripheral blood. The genes are TRBV29-1 and TRBJ2-2; 8 bases map to TRBD2. CDR3 residues: CSAGTSFSGELFF. CDR3 coding DNA: TGCAGCGCCGGGACTAGTTTCTCCGGGGAGCTGTTTTTT.